This T cell receptor (beta chain) was sequenced for a study of blood T cell repertoires in COVID-19. Looking at the study overall: Spain, Italy and the United States supplied samples that represented acute and convalescent COVID-19. Sample material is recorded as cDNA or gDNA derived from T cells, B-cell-depleted T cells, or PBMCs.

The V gene lost 6 bases and the J gene lost 8 bases, with 15 bases spanning the gap. The CDR3 length is 14 residues. Per the germline V gene, CDR1 is KGHDR and CDR2 is SFDVKD. In the original analysis: Reference gene primers were amplified, and this amplification served to estimate nucleated cell counts. TCRdb's table, derived via immunoSEQ multiplex PCR, lists solely in-frame clones and lacks some. V and J calls and clone size are given by that table; D and trimming were obtained from the DNA. Of more than 200,000 clones listed, more than 70% are singletons. This clone has more than one count but fewer than ten.

The origin of this receptor is a man aged 35-49 years with active or convalescent COVID-19. The V and J genes are TRBV24-1 and TRBJ2-2, with D tentatively TRBD1 (5 bases). The sequencing input was peripheral blood. The CDR3 DNA sequence: TGTGCCACCAGTCAAAGCCTTAGACAGGGGGAGCTGTTTTTT. Translating it yields CATSQSLRQGELFF.